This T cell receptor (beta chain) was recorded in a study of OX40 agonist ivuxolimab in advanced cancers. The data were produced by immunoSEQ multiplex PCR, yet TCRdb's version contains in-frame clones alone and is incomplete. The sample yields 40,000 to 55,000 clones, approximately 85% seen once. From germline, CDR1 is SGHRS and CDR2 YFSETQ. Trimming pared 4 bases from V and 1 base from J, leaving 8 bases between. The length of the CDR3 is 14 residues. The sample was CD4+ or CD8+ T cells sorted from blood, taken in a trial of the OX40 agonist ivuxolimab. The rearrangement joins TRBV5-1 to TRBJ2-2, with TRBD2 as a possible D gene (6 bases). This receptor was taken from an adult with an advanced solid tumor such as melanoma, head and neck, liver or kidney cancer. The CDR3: CASSRDLNTGELFF. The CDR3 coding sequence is TGCGCCAGCAGCCGGGACTTGAACACCGGGGAGCTGTTTTTT.